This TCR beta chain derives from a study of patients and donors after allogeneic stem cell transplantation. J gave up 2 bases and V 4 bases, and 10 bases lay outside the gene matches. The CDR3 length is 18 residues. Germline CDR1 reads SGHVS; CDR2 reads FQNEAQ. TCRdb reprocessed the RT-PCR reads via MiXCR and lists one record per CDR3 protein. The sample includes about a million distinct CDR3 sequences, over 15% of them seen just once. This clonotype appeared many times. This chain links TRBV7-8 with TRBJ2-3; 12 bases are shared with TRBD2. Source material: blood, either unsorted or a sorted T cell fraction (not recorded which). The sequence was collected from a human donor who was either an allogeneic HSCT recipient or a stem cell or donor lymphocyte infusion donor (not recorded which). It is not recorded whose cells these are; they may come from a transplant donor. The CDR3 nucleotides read TGTGCCAGCAGCTACTCCGGGACTAGCGGGTTGGACACAGATACGCAGTATTTT. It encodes CASSYSGTSGLDTDTQYF.